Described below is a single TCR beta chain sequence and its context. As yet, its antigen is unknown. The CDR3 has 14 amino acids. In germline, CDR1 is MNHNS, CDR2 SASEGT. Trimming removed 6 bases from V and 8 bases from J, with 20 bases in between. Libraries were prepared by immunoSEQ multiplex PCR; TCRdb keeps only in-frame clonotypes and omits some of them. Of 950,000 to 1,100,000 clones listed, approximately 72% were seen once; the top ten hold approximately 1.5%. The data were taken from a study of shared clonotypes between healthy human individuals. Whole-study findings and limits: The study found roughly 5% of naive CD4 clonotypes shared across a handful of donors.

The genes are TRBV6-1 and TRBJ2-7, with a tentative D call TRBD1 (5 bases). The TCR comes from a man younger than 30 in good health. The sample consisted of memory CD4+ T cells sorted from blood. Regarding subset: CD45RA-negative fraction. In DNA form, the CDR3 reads TGTGCCAGCAGACGAGGCCAAGGGGCCCCTAAGCAGTACTTC. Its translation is CASRRGQGAPKQYF.